The rows below give T cell receptor beta chains drawn from one sample of a study of blood T cell repertoires in COVID-19. Clones were sequenced by immunoSEQ multiplex PCR, and TCRdb holds only the in-frame ones, with some missing. The sample lists around 250,000 clones, 70% to 90% occurring once. The specimen was PBMCs or T cells enriched from blood (not recorded which). Every receptor here comes from a woman between 50 and 59 years old who had recovered from COVID-19. The CDR3 runs from the conserved cysteine through the conserved F or W. The D gene is left open where the match is weak. Size tells how often a clone was seen (once, few, many) or the class of an expanded clone, and some rows leave it out.

cdr3_aa cdr3_nt clone_size j_call v_call cdr3_length d_call
CASSSAPDSHYEQYF TGTGCCAGCAGCTCAGCCCCGGACAGCCACTACGAGCAGTACTTC - TRBJ2-7 TRBV13 15 -
CASSISRANYGYTF TGTGCCAGCAGTATTTCCAGGGCTAACTATGGCTACACCTTC - TRBJ1-2 TRBV25-1 14 -
CASSPQPGQKNTEAFF TGTGCCAGCAGTCCGCAGCCGGGACAGAAGAACACTGAAGCTTTCTTT - TRBJ1-1 TRBV28 16 TRBD1
CASSPGPQTGLETQYF TGCGCCAGCAGCCCCGGACCCCAGACAGGCCTAGAGACCCAGTACTTC - TRBJ2-5 TRBV5-1 16 -
CASSVEAAVSYTF TGTGCCAGCAGCGTGGAGGCGGCGGTTAGCTACACCTTC - TRBJ1-2 TRBV9 13 -
CASSSRYYEQYF TGTGCCAGCAGCTCCCGGTACTACGAGCAGTACTTC - TRBJ2-7 TRBV5-6 12 -
CAISETPGLSYEQYF TGTGCCATCAGTGAGACTCCGGGATTAAGCTACGAGCAGTACTTC - TRBJ2-7 TRBV10-3 15 -
CASSSTAGVYEQYF TGTGCCAGCAGTTCCACGGCAGGGGTCTACGAGCAGTACTTC - TRBJ2-7 TRBV27 14 -
CASSKGSPVQETQYF TGTGCCAGCAGCAAAGGAAGTCCAGTCCAAGAGACCCAGTACTTC - TRBJ2-5 TRBV21-1 15 -
CASSLAQASYEQYF TGTGCCAGCAGCTTAGCACAGGCCTCCTACGAGCAGTACTTC - TRBJ2-7 TRBV7-9 14 -
CASSLGLAGENEQFF TGCGCCAGCAGCTTGGGACTAGCGGGAGAGAATGAGCAGTTCTTC - TRBJ2-1 TRBV5-1 15 TRBD2
CASSPAVGREGGYNEQFF TGTGCCAGCAGCCCGGCGGTGGGGCGGGAGGGCGGCTACAATGAGCAGTTCTTC - TRBJ2-1 TRBV9 18 TRBD2
CASSLELAGYEQYF TGTGCCAGCAGCTTAGAACTAGCGGGGTACGAGCAGTACTTC once TRBJ2-7 TRBV11-3 14 TRBD2
CASSLSATGPYEQYF TGCGCCAGCAGCTTATCCGCGACAGGGCCCTACGAGCAGTACTTC - TRBJ2-7 TRBV5-1 15 TRBD1
CATSREITGVQPQHF TGTGCCACCAGCAGAGAAATAACAGGGGTCCAGCCCCAGCATTTT - TRBJ1-5 TRBV15 15 TRBD1
CASTTGTNTGELFF TGTGCCAGCACCACAGGGACAAACACCGGGGAGCTGTTTTTT - TRBJ2-2 TRBV6-5 14 -
CASSIVRGAEAFF TGTGCCAGTAGTATAGTCAGGGGCGCTGAAGCTTTCTTT - TRBJ1-1 TRBV19 13 -
CASSRTSDRETQYF TGTGCCAGCAGTCGGACTAGCGACCGAGAGACCCAGTACTTC - TRBJ2-5 TRBV7-2 14 TRBD2
CASSLPSDTDTQYF TGCGCCAGCAGCTTGCCTAGCGACACAGATACGCAGTATTTT - TRBJ2-3 TRBV5-1 14 -
CASRDYLYQETQYF TGTGCCAGCCGGGACTACTTGTACCAAGAGACCCAGTACTTC once TRBJ2-5 TRBV3-1/TRBV3-2 14 TRBD2
CASSLSGQGNTGELFF TGCGCCAGCAGCTTGTCGGGACAGGGGAACACCGGGGAGCTGTTTTTT - TRBJ2-2 TRBV5-1 16 TRBD1
CASSPSLTVNTEAFF TGTGCCAGCAGCCCCTCTCTGACAGTGAACACTGAAGCTTTCTTT - TRBJ1-1 TRBV28 15 -
CASSSGQGPWQPQHF TGTGCCAGCAGCTCTGGACAGGGGCCATGGCAGCCCCAGCATTTT - TRBJ1-5 TRBV11-2 15 TRBD1
CAIRRTGGLGAYEQYF TGTGCCATCAGGAGGACAGGAGGTTTGGGGGCCTACGAGCAGTACTTC - TRBJ2-7 TRBV10-3 16 TRBD1
CASSQEPQSGGFYNEQFF TGCGCCAGCAGCCAAGAACCTCAAAGCGGGGGCTTTTACAATGAGCAGTTCTTC - TRBJ2-1 TRBV4-1 18 TRBD2
CASSQETGANNQPQHF TGCGCCAGCAGTCAAGAGACAGGGGCCAACAATCAGCCCCAGCATTTT - TRBJ1-5 TRBV23-1 16 TRBD1
CASSLGLQRDQPQHF TGTGCCAGCAGCTTGGGACTTCAGAGGGATCAGCCCCAGCATTTT - TRBJ1-5 TRBV5-5 15 -
CASSYSPGERSTDTQYF TGTGCCAGCAGTTACTCCCCAGGGGAGCGTAGCACAGATACGCAGTATTTT few TRBJ2-3 TRBV6-2/TRBV6-3 17 -